The TCR beta chain described here comes from a study of beta chain features in type 1 diabetes listed by TCRdb under 2018. With regard to the full study: Mean age, gender distribution, total cell number and subset yield did not differ between patients and healthy donors. Across all samples, 107,917,701 sorted cells were examined, and cell number per subset correlated strongly with RNA yield. Regulatory and stem cell-like memory subsets were isolated from only 8 patients and roughly 8 healthy donors, whereas naive and central memory subsets came from all 28 donors. In the study, TCRB repertoires of sorted circulating CD4+ T cell subsets from recently diagnosed type 1 diabetes patients were compared with those of matched healthy donors.

On this clone itself: Its antigen is unknown. No base-level quality is on record; no much larger clone is a single base apart.

A single peripheral blood draw of around 0.11 L on average was collected from each donor into heparinised tubes. Naive, central memory, regulatory and stem cell-like memory CD4+ T cells were sorted on a BD FACSAria II using a panel including CD45RO, CCR7, CD25, CD127, CD95 and CD27. Purity was above 95% for every sorted population. Right away, PBMCs were isolated by Lymphoprep density gradient centrifugation and were stained directly, with no culture step. So that batch effects would be minimized, each experiment stained and sorted samples in pairs, pairing one healthy donor with one patient. Beyond this particular receptor, the publication reports: Type 1 diabetes patients showed a moderate but significant shortening of TCRB CDR3 length in all four CD4+ subsets. Shorter templates might have been favored by PCR, but patient and control samples were amplified and corrected together, so both groups would have been affected equally by any skew. Naive, central memory and regulatory TCRB repertoires appeared to be more similar among patients than among healthy donors. Because small numbers of individuals were included in the HLA sub-analyses, any influence of HLA type on TCRB rearrangement was left unresolved. Because cDNA was sequenced instead of genomic DNA, activated cells with high expression could be over-represented, although the groups did not differ in activation or CD3 levels. Patients with type 1 diabetes made fewer insertions and deleted more nucleotides at VDJ recombination sites, implying thymic rearrangement abnormalities.

The CDR3 starts with the cysteine, ends with the phenylalanine, and has 16 residues. Only the CDR3 portion is preserved as DNA: 48 bases, with reading frame beginning at the first base. The germline V gene sets CDR1 to SGDLS and CDR2 to YYNGEE. Trimming accounts for 3 bases at V and 4 bases at J, while the number of junction bases matched to no gene is 10. The High Capacity cDNA Reverse Transcription Kit was used to reverse transcribe all of the isolated RNA, meaning that expressed TCRB transcripts were what got sequenced. Deep immunoSEQ sequencing was applied to naive, central memory and regulatory T cell samples, giving an average of about 3.8 million total reads per sample. After sorted cells were lysed in RLT buffer, RNA was extracted with DNase-treated RNeasy Micro or Mini kits, with the choice depending on cell number. To prevent cross-contamination, each cell subset was processed individually, whereas patient and healthy donor samples were processed jointly. The immunoSEQ multiplex PCR was used to amplify TCRB sequences from cDNA, yielding 87-bp fragments that span the CDR3 region. Sequencing of the amplicons was performed on the Illumina HiSeq platform. The study's processing was this. PCR bias was corrected computationally using synthetic template baselines, and reads within Hamming distance 2 were collapsed, with unmergeable singletons discarded. Reads were aligned against IMGT so that V, D and J genes, CDR3 length and insertions or deletions at six rearrangement sites could be assigned. Within each subset, clonotype counts were normalized to sorted cell number, after which true diversity and Gini coefficients were computed with the tcR R package. The overlap coefficient, calculated on TCRB nucleotide sequences, was used to quantify repertoire sharing. The table was pulled from immuneACCESS by TCRdb, which kept in-frame rearrangements only. Such tables lose some clones; where checked, under half of the loss comes from unresolved V genes, and the rest has no known cause. V and J calls and clone size follow that table, whereas D and trimming were derived from the DNA. The sample yields 150,000 to 160,000 clones; 11% were counted once. Of the sample, roughly 1.9% falls within the top ten clones.

Sequencing was performed on central memory CD4+ T cells from blood. The TCR was taken from a young man in good health. The rearranged chain carries TRBV9 and TRBJ2-5; 9 bases in the middle match TRBD1. The DNA is TGTGCCAGCAGCGCCCGATCACAGGGGGCGGGAGAGACCCAGTACTTC. This encodes CASSARSQGAGETQYF.